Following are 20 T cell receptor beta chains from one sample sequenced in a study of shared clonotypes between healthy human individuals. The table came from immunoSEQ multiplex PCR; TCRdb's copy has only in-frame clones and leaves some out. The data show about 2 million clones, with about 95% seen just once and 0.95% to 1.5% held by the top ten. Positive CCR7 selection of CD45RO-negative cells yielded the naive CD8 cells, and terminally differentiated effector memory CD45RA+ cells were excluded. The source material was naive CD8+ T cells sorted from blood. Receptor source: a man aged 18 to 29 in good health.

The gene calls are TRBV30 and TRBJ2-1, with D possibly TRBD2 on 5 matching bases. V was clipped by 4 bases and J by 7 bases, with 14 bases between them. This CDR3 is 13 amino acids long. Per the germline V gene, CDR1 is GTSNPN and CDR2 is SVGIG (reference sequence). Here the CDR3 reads CAWIDSRGNEQFF. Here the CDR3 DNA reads TGTGCCTGGATCGACTCCAGAGGGAATGAGCAGTTCTTC.

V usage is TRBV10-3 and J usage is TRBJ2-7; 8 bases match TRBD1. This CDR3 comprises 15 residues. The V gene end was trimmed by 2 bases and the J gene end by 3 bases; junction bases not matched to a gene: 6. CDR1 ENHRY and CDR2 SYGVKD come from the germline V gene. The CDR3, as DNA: TGTGCCATCAGTGAGCCGGACAGGGCATACTACGAGCAGTACTTC. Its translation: CAISEPDRAYYEQYF.

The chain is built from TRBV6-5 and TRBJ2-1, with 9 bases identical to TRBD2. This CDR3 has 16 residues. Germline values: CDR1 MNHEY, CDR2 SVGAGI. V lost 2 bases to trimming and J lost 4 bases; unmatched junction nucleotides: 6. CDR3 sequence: CASSYGGLAPYNEQFF. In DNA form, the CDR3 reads TGTGCCAGCAGTTACGGGGGACTAGCACCTTACAATGAGCAGTTCTTC.

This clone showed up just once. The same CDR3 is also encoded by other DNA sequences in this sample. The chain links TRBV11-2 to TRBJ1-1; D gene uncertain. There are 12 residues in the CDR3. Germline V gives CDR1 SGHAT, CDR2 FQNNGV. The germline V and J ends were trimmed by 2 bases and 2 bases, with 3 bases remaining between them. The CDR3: CASSLLNTEAFF. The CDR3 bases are TGTGCCAGCAGCTTATTAAACACTGAAGCTTTCTTT.

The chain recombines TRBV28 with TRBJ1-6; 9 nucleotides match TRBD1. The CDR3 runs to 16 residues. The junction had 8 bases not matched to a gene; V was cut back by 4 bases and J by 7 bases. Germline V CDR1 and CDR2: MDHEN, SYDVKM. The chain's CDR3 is CASSSLDRGPNSPLHF. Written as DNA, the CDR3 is TGTGCCAGCAGTTCCCTGGACAGGGGACCCAATTCACCCCTCCACTTT.

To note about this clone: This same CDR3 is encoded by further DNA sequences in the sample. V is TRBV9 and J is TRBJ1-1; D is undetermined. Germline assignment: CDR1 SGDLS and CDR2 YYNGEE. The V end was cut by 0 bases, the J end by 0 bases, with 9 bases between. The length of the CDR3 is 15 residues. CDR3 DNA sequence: TGTGCCAGCAGCGTAGTCGGCAGCTTGAACACTGAAGCTTTCTTT. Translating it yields CASSVVGSLNTEAFF.

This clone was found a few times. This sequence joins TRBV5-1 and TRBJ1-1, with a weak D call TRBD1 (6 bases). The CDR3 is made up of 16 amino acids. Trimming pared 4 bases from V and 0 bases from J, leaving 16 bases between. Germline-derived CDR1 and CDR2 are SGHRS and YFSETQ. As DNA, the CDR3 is TGCGCCAGCAGCACCGAAGGGGGGTTCATGAACACTGAAGCTTTCTTT. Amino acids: CASSTEGGFMNTEAFF.

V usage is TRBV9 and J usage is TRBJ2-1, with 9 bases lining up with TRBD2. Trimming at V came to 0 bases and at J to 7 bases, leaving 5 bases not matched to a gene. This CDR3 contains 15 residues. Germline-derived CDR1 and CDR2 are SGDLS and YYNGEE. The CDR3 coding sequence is TGTGCCAGCAGCGTAGCTAGCGGGGCTCTTAATGAGCAGTTCTTC. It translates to CASSVASGALNEQFF.

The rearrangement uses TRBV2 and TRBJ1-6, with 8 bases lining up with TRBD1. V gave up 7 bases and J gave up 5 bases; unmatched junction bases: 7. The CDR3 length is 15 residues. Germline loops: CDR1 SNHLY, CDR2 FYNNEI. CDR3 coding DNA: TGTGCCAGCACCGAAGGACAGGGAAATAATTCACCCCTCCACTTT. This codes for CASTEGQGNNSPLHF.

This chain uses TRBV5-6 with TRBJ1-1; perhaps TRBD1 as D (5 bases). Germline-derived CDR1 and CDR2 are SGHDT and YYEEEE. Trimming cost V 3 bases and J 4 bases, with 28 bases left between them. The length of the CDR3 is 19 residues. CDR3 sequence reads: CASSSSEEGGYYGGTEAFF. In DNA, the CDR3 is TGTGCCAGCAGCTCCTCCGAGGAGGGCGGCTACTATGGGGGCACTGAAGCTTTCTTT.

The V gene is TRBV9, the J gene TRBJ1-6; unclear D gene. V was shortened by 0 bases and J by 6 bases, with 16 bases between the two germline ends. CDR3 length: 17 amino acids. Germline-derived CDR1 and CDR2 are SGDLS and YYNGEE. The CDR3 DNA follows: TGTGCCAGCAGCGTAGAAGTAAAAAAGGGAGGTAATTCACCCCTCCACTTT. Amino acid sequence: CASSVEVKKGGNSPLHF.

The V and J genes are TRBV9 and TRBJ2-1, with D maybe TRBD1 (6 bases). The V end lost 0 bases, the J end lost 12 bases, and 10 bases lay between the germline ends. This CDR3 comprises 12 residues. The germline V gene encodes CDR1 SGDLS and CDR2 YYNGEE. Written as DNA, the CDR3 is TGTGCCAGCAGCGTAGAGGGGGTCCGGCAGTTCTTC. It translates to CASSVEGVRQFF.

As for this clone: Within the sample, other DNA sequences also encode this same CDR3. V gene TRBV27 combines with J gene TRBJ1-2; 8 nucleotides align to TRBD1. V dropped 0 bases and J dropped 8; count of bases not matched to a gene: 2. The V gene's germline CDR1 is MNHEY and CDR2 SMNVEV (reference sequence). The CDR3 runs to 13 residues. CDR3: CASSLSSGGGYTF. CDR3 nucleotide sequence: TGTGCCAGCAGTTTATCTTCAGGGGGCGGCTACACCTTC.

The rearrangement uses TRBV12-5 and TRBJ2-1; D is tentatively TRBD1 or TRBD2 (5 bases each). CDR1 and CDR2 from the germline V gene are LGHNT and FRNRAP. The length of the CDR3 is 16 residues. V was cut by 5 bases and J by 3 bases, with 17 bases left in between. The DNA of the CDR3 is TGTGCTAGTGGTCCATTCGGGACGATCTACTACAATGAGCAGTTCTTC. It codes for CASGPFGTIYYNEQFF.

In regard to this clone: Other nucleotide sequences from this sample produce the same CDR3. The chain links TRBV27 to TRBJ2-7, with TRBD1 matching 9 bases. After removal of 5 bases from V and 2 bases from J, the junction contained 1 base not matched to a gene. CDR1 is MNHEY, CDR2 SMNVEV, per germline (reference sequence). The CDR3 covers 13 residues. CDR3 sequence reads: CASSGQGTYEQYF. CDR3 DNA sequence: TGTGCCAGCAGTGGACAGGGGACCTACGAGCAGTACTTC.

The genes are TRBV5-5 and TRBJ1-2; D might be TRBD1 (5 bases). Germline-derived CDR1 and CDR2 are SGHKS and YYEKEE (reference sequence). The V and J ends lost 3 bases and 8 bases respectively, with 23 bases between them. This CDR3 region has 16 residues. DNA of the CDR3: TGTGCCAGCAGCTCCAACCGAGCGACAGCACCGGAAGGCTACACCTTC. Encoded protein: CASSSNRATAPEGYTF.

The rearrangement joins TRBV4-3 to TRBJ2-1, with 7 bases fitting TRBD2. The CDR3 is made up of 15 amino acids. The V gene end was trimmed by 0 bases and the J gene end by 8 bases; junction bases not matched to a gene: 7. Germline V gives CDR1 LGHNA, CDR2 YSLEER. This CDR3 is CASSQDWGGVDEQFF. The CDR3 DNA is TGCGCCAGCAGCCAAGATTGGGGGGGAGTAGATGAGCAGTTCTTC.

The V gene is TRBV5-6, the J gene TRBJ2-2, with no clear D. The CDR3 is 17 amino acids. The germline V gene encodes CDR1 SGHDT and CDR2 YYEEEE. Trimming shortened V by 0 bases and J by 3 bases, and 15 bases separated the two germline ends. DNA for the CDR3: TGTGCCAGCAGCTTGGTCCGGCAGCTTGGGGACACCGGGGAGCTGTTTTTT. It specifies CASSLVRQLGDTGELFF.

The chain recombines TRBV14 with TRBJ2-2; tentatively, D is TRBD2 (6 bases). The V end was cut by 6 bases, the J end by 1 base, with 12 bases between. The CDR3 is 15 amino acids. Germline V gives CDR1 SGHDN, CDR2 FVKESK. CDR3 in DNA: TGTGCCAGCAGTGGGGCGGGGTTGAACACCGGGGAGCTGTTTTTT. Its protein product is CASSGAGLNTGELFF.

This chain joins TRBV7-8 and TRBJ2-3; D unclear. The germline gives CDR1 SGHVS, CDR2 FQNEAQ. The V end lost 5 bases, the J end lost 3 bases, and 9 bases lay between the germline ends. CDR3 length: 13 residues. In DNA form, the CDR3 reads TGTGCCAGCAGCGAAAGCAGGACAGATACGCAGTATTTT. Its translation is CASSESRTDTQYF.